This TCR beta chain came from a study of T cells after yellow fever vaccination. This clonotype was found many times. The CDR3 is 16 residues long. CDR1 is MNHNS and CDR2 is SASEGT in the germline V gene. The V gene lost 8 bases and the J gene lost 5 bases, with 22 bases spanning the gap. One entry per CDR3 protein, called by TCRdb with MiXCR from the 5' RACE reads. The sample contains 300,000 or so distinct CDR3 sequences, around 3.9% of which appear only once. This receptor was identified in a young man who received the YFV17D yellow fever vaccine. This sequence joins TRBV6-1 and TRBJ1-5; no reliable D call. The sequencing here drew on PBMCs, taken 5 days after the yellow fever booster vaccination. The CDR3 DNA sequence: TGTGCCAGCGCTTGGGGTAGAGCCACCTACCATCAGCCCCAGCATTTT. Translation gives CASAWGRATYHQPQHF.